The sequence of this T cell receptor beta chain was determined in a study of blood T cell repertoires in COVID-19. The table came from immunoSEQ multiplex PCR; TCRdb's copy has only in-frame clones and leaves some out. The sample comprises roughly 160,000 clones, around 85% of which are singletons, and approximately 8.1% rests with the top ten. Trimming at V came to 0 bases and at J to 5 bases, leaving 7 bases not matched to a gene. CDR1 and CDR2 from the germline V gene are SQVTM and ANQGSEA. The CDR3 contains 15 residues. Source material: peripheral blood. This receptor was identified in a woman older than 75 with COVID-19, enrolled during active disease. The chain links TRBV29-1 to TRBJ2-3, with 8 bases aligning to TRBD1. Written as DNA, the CDR3 is TGCAGCGTTGAAGATCACAGGGACAGGCAAGATACGCAGTATTTT. Translated, it gives CSVEDHRDRQDTQYF.